The next 25 T cell receptor beta chains were all read from a single sample in a study of T cells in Graves' hyperthyroidism and ophthalmopathy. Authors of the study amplified TCR beta CDR3 regions from RNA transcripts. Initially, a first-round RT-PCR of the TCR CDR3 employed the HTBI primer set. In TCRdb, the multiplex PCR reads were re-called with MiXCR into one record per CDR3 protein. Seen here are about 380,000 distinct CDR3 sequences, around a sixth observed once, and the top ten hold 40%. The sample consisted of blood. The receptors were sampled from a man aged 18-30 years with Graves' ophthalmopathy.

This clonotype appeared many times. The J gene is TRBJ1-4, the V gene TRBV12-3 or TRBV12-4; D perhaps matches TRBD1 (5 bases). The CDR3 loop spans 14 amino acids. V lost 7 bases and J lost 5, with 14 bases in between. The DNA for the CDR3 is TGTGCCAGCAAGGGACTCAGATCGAATGAAAAACTGTTTTTT. As protein: CASKGLRSNEKLFF.

This clonotype was seen a few times. A much larger clone differs from this one at a single base, so this may be a read error. The gene calls are TRBV11-2 and TRBJ2-7, with 10 bases lining up with TRBD1. This CDR3 comprises 14 residues. Germline V gene sequence: CDR1 SGHAT, CDR2 FQNNGV. This CDR3 reads CASSTGQGTYEQHF. CDR3 coding DNA: TGTGCCAGCAGCACGGGACAGGGGACCTACGAGCAGCACTTC.

The chain carries TRBV4-1 and TRBJ2-2; 13 bases line up with TRBD2. The CDR3 covers 19 residues. From germline, CDR1 is MGHRA and CDR2 YSYEKL. With 3 bases clipped from V and 1 base from J, the junction kept 8 bases outside the gene matches. The CDR3 DNA reads TGCGCCAGCAGCCACCTCGGACTAGCGGGGGTCCGGAACACCGGGGAGCTGTTTTTT. It translates to CASSHLGLAGVRNTGELFF.

This chain uses TRBV20-1 with TRBJ2-7; 9 bases line up with TRBD1. Germline trimming cut 3 bases from V and 3 bases from J; bases unmatched to any gene: 6. Germline CDR1 DFQATT, CDR2 SNEGSKA (reference sequence). The CDR3 totals 14 residues. Written as DNA, the CDR3 is TGCAGTGCTAGGTGGACAGGGGTTGGCTACGAGCAGTACTTC. Translation gives CSARWTGVGYEQYF.

This clonotype appeared a few times. V usage is TRBV18 and J usage is TRBJ2-2; tentative D call: TRBD1 (6 bases). This CDR3 is built from 15 residues. Germline CDR1 is KGHSH and CDR2 is LQKENI. V was cut by 1 base and J by 1 base, with 7 bases left in between. This CDR3 is CASSPRDKNTGELFF. For the CDR3, the DNA is TGTGCCAGCTCACCACGGGACAAGAACACCGGGGAGCTGTTTTTT. The entire variable domain, with the rest obtained from reference TRBV18 and TRBJ2-2, is as follows: NAGVMQNPRHLVRRRGQEARLRCSPMKGHSHVYWYRQLPEEGLKFMVYLQKENIIDESGMPKERFSAEFPKEGPSILRIQQVVRGDSAAYFCASSPRDKNTGELFFGEGSRLTVL.

The rearrangement uses TRBV6-1 and TRBJ2-7; 10 nucleotides align to TRBD2. The V segment lost 4 bases and the J segment 0 bases; nucleotides outside the gene matches: 6. This CDR3 comprises 16 residues. Germline V gives CDR1 MNHNS, CDR2 SASEGT. The CDR3, as DNA: TGTGCCAGCAGTGCTAGCGGGGGCCTCAGCTCCTACGAGCAGTACTTC. Translating it yields CASSASGGLSSYEQYF.

The chain couples TRBV2 to TRBJ2-5; D uncertain. Trimming took off 6 bases at V and 2 bases at J, with 10 bases between the two ends. From germline, CDR1 is SNHLY and CDR2 FYNNEI. The CDR3 totals 13 residues. CDR3 protein: CASSLEFQETQYF. In DNA form, the CDR3 reads TGTGCCAGCAGCCTAGAGTTTCAAGAGACCCAGTACTTC. Together with reference TRBV2 and TRBJ2-5, the CDR3 gives the full variable domain: EPEVTQTPSHQVTQMGQEVILRCVPISNHLYFYWYRQILGQKVEFLVSFYNNEISEKSEIFDDQFSVERPDGSNFTLKIRSTKLEDSAMYFCASSLEFQETQYFGPGTRLLVL.

The genes are TRBV28 and TRBJ2-7; 7 nucleotides align to TRBD1. The V segment lost 3 bases and the J segment 7 bases; nucleotides outside the gene matches: 9. The CDR3 spans 14 residues. Germline V gene sequence: CDR1 MDHEN, CDR2 SYDVKM. The DNA for the CDR3 is TGTGCCAGCAGTTTCCAAGGGGGCGGTTGGGAGCAGTACTTC. Amino acid sequence: CASSFQGGGWEQYF.

Remarks on this clonotype: A much larger clone is a single base away; this may be a read error. This chain links TRBV6-2 or TRBV6-3 with TRBJ2-2; no definite D call. The CDR3 has 14 amino acids. CDR1 and CDR2 from the germline V gene are MNHEY and SVGEGT. CDR3 amino acids: CASSSRTATRELFF. DNA of the CDR3: TGTGCCAGCAGTTCCCGGACGGCCACCCGGGAGCTGTTTTTT.

The chain combines TRBV6-5 with TRBJ2-1; 14 nucleotides agree with TRBD2. The germline gives CDR1 MNHEY, CDR2 SVGAGI. This CDR3 has 16 residues. V shed 1 base and J 9 bases; nucleotides not matched to a gene: 5. The CDR3 bases are TGTGCCAGCAGTTACTTGACTAGCGGGGGGGCCGGTGAGCAGTTCTTC. This translates into CASSYLTSGGAGEQFF.

With regard to this clonotype: Germline and junction disagree at one end, which may indicate a read error. V usage is TRBV7-9 and J usage is TRBJ2-7; 10 positions match TRBD1. The germline CDR1 and CDR2 sequences are SEHNR and FQNEAQ (reference sequence). CDR3 length equals 16 residues. The CDR3 is CAGSSTSGTGDYEQYF. The CDR3 DNA follows: TGTGCCGGCAGCTCCACCTCCGGGACAGGGGACTACGAGCAGTACTTC.

The chain uses TRBV20-1 and TRBJ2-5; TRBD2 aligns across 10 bases. This CDR3 has 17 amino acids. V shed 0 bases and J 4 bases; nucleotides not matched to a gene: 11. Germline values: CDR1 DFQATT, CDR2 SNEGSKA (reference sequence). In DNA, the CDR3 is TGCAGTGCTAGAGATGGGGGACTAGCGAACAGGGGAGAGACCCAGTACTTC. As protein: CSARDGGLANRGETQYF.

A word on this clonotype: The junction and the germline gene differ at one end; a read error may be behind it. The chain uses TRBV7-8 and TRBJ2-1; D ambiguous. Germline V gives CDR1 SGHVS, CDR2 FQNEAQ. The CDR3 is 12 amino acids. The CDR3 sequence is CASNLVRYAPFF. CDR3 DNA sequence: TGTGCCAGCAACTTAGTTAGGTACGCTCCGTTCTTC.

This clonotype was picked up many times. V is TRBV11-2 and J is TRBJ2-3; no firm D call. Trimming stripped 3 bases from V and 6 bases from J, with 1 base between. The germline gives CDR1 SGHAT, CDR2 FQNNGV. The CDR3 totals 10 residues. CDR3 in DNA: TGTGCCAGCAGCTTGGATACGCAGTATTTT. It yields the protein CASSLDTQYF. The entire variable domain, with the rest obtained from reference TRBV11-2 and TRBJ2-3, is as follows: EAGVAQSPRYKIIEKRQSVAFWCNPISGHATLYWYQQILGQGPKLLIQFQNNGVVDDSQLPKDRFSAERLKGVDSTLKIQPAKLEDSAVYLCASSLDTQYFGPGTRLTVL.

V gene TRBV10-3 combines with J gene TRBJ2-5, with 11 bases fitting TRBD2. CDR3 size: 14 residues. The junction had 5 bases not matched to a gene; V was cut back by 6 bases and J by 5 bases. Germline loops: CDR1 ENHRY, CDR2 SYGVKD. The CDR3 DNA is TGTGCCATCAGCACGACTAGCGGGGTGGAGACCCAGTACTTC. This encodes CAISTTSGVETQYF.

This clonotype has ten or more counts. V gene TRBV27 combines with J gene TRBJ2-5; TRBD1 matches 7 bases. The CDR3 runs to 15 residues. CDR1 is MNHEY and CDR2 is SMNVEV in the germline V gene (reference sequence). Trimming at V came to 5 bases and at J to 2 bases, leaving 8 bases not matched to a gene. CDR3 in amino acids: CASSPHPGQQETQYF. The CDR3 DNA reads TGTGCCAGCAGTCCGCACCCGGGACAGCAAGAGACCCAGTACTTC.

This chain joins TRBV11-2 and TRBJ2-1; TRBD2 aligns across 9 bases. Unmatched junction bases numbered 16, after V lost 5 bases and J lost 8 bases. The CDR3 has 17 residues. CDR1 is SGHAT, CDR2 FQNNGV, per germline. Written as DNA, the CDR3 is TGTGCCAGCAGCGAAGAACGGGGTGTAGCGGGAGTCGATGAGCAGTTCTTC. Its translation: CASSEERGVAGVDEQFF.

This clonotype was counted a few times. The rearrangement uses TRBV7-8 and TRBJ1-3, with TRBD1 as a possible D gene (5 bases). V was cut by 5 bases and J by 1 base, with 9 bases left in between. Germline CDR1 and CDR2: SGHVS and FQNEAQ. The CDR3 sequence is 14 residues long. The CDR3 DNA sequence: TGTGCCAGCAGCCCAGGGATTTCTGGAAACACCATATATTTT. As protein: CASSPGISGNTIYF.

In this sample, this clonotype turned up a few times. The chain is built from TRBV19 and TRBJ1-5; D gene ambiguous. Trimming removed 5 bases at V and 6 bases at J, with 11 bases between. Germline V gene lookup returns CDR1 LNHDA and CDR2 SQIVND (reference sequence). The CDR3 spans 13 residues. CDR3 sequence (DNA): TGTGCCAGTAGTCGAGAGGGAATTCAGCCCCAGCATTTT. It codes for CASSREGIQPQHF.

This clonotype has more than one count but fewer than ten. The genes are TRBV15 and TRBJ1-5; D unresolved. Germline CDR1 is LNHNV and CDR2 is YYDKDF (reference sequence). The V end was cut by 4 bases, the J end by 4 bases, with 17 bases between. CDR3 length: 16 amino acids. The CDR3 DNA follows: TGTGCCACCAGCAACTGGGTGGCAGTTGGGAATCAGCCCCAGCATTTT. Protein sequence: CATSNWVAVGNQPQHF.

This sequence joins TRBV19 and TRBJ2-5, with 8 bases matching TRBD2. Per the germline V gene, CDR1 is LNHDA and CDR2 is SQIVND (reference sequence). This CDR3 has 13 amino acids. Losses at the gene ends were 6 bases for V and 5 bases for J; bases not matched to a gene: 5. In nucleotides, the CDR3 is TGTGCCAGTAGGTCGGGAGGGCGGGAGACCCAGTACTTC. It specifies CASRSGGRETQYF.

The table lists this clonotype with many counts. V and J are TRBV4-2 and TRBJ1-3; no clear D. Germline lookup yields CDR1 LGHNA and CDR2 YNFKEQ. The CDR3 loop spans 16 amino acids. The V end was cut by 4 bases, the J end by 2 bases, with 15 bases between. CDR3 sequence: CASSLNRELTGNTIYF. CDR3 in DNA: TGTGCCAGCAGCCTGAACCGGGAACTGACTGGAAACACCATATATTTT.

On this clonotype: A much larger clone lies one base from this, so it may be a read error. The genes are TRBV2 and TRBJ2-7; no clear D. The CDR3 runs 12 residues. The germline CDR1 and CDR2 sequences are SNHLY and FYNNEI. The ends were cut back, 7 bases at V and 6 bases at J, with 13 bases in the middle. The CDR3 spells CASTGSPAEQYF. The CDR3 coding sequence is TGTGCCAGCACAGGCAGTCCCGCCGAGCAGTACTTC.

This clonotype was seen ten or more times. The chain couples TRBV6-6 to TRBJ1-1; perhaps TRBD1 as D (5 bases). The CDR3 totals 14 residues. The germline V gene encodes CDR1 MNHNY and CDR2 SVGAGI (reference sequence). Trimming stripped 2 bases from V and 5 bases from J, with 12 bases between. The CDR3 nucleotides read TGTGCCAGCAGTTACGAAGGGGCTCGAACTGAAGCTTTCTTT. It specifies CASSYEGARTEAFF.

There are many counts of this clonotype. The rearrangement uses TRBV7-2 and TRBJ2-5, with D unresolved. The CDR3 has 14 residues. V lost 2 bases, J lost 3 bases, and 10 bases lay in between. Germline V lookup: CDR1 SGHTA, CDR2 FQGNSA. The CDR3 reads CASSLPVQKETQYF. DNA for the CDR3: TGTGCCAGCAGCTTACCAGTCCAGAAAGAGACCCAGTACTTC.